Given below is one T cell receptor (beta chain) in context. The sample comes from a study of blood T cell repertoires in COVID-19. Whole-study context: Samples of COVID-19 (acute and convalescent) were obtained from the United States, Italy and Spain. From T cells, B-cell-depleted T cells, or PBMCs came the material, which was cDNA or gDNA.

There are 15 residues in the CDR3. Trimming took 0 bases from V and 0 from J, leaving 10 bases between them. Germline CDR1 reads SGDLS; CDR2 reads YYNGEE. Source study methods: Estimated nucleated cell counts came from reference gene primer amplification. The repertoire was sequenced with immunoSEQ multiplex PCR; TCRdb's copy has only in-frame clones and lacks some. The V and J calls and clone size come from that table; D and trimming were worked out from the DNA. The table shows around 140,000 clones, with approximately 88% occurring only once. This sequence originates from a man aged 55 to 70 with active or convalescent COVID-19. Sequenced material: peripheral blood. The rearrangement joins TRBV9 to TRBJ2-7; no clear D gene. The CDR3 loop reads CASSVGDTFSYEQYF. The CDR3 nucleotides read TGTGCCAGCAGCGTAGGTGACACGTTCTCCTACGAGCAGTACTTC.